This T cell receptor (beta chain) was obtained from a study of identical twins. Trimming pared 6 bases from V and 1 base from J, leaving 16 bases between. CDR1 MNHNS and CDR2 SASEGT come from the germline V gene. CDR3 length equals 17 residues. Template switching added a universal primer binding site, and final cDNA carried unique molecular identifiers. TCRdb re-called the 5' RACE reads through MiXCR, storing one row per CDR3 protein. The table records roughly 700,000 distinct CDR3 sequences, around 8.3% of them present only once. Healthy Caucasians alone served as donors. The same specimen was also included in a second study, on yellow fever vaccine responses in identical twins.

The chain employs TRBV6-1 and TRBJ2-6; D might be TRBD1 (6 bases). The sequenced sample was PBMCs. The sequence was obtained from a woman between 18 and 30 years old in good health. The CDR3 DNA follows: TGTGCCAGCAGCGACCAGGGGCTAACTTCTGGGGCCAACGTCCTGACTTTC. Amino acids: CASSDQGLTSGANVLTF.